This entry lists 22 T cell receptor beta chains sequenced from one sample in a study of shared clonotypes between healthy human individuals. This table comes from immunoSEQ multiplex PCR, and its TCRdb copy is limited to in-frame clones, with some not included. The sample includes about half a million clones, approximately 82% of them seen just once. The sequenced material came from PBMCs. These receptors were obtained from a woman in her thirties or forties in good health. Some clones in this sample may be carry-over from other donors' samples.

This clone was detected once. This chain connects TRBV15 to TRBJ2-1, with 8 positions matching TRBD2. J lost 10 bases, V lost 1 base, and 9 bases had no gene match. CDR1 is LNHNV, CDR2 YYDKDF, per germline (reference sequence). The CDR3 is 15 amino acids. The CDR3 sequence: CATSRGLAGVMEQFF. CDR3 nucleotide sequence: TGTGCCACCAGCAGAGGCCTAGCGGGTGTCATGGAGCAGTTCTTC.

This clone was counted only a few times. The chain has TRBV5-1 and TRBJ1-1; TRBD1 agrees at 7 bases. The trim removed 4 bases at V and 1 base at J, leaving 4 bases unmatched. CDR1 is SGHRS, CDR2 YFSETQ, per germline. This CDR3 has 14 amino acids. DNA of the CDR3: TGCGCCAGCAGCATGACAGGGACGAACACTGAAGCTTTCTTT. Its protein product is CASSMTGTNTEAFF.

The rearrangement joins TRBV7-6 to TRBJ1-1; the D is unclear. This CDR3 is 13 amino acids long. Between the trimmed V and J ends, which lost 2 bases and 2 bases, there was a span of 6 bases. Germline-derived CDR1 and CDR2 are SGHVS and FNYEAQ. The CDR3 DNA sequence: TGTGCCAGCAGCTTATCCTCAAACACTGAAGCTTTCTTT. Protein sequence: CASSLSSNTEAFF.

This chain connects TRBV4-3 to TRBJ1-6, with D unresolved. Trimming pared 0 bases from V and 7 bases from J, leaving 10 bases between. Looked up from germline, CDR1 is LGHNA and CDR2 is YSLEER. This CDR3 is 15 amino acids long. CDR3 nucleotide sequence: TGCGCCAGCAGCCAAGATCCGGCAGCAAATTCACCCCTCCACTTT. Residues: CASSQDPAANSPLHF.

CDR3 nucleotide sequence: TGTGCCAGCAGCTTAGTACAGACAGGGAATCGCAATGAGCAGTTCTTC. It is translated as CASSLVQTGNRNEQFF. The rearrangement uses TRBV11-2 and TRBJ2-1; 7 nucleotides line up with TRBD1. The CDR3 consists of 16 residues. Unmatched junction bases numbered 9, after V lost 1 base and J lost 6 bases. The germline V gene encodes CDR1 SGHAT and CDR2 FQNNGV.

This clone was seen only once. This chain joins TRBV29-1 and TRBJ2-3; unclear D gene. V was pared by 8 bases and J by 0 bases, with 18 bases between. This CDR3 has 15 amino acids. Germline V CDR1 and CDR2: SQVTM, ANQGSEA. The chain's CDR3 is CSYTTRHGSTDTQYF. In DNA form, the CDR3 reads TGCAGCTACACAACTCGCCACGGTAGCACAGATACGCAGTATTTT.

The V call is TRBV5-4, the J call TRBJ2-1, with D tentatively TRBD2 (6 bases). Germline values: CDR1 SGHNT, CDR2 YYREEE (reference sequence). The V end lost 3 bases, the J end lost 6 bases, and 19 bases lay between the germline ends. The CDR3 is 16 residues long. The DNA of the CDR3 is TGTGCCAGCAGCTCCACCCGGCGGGGCCGGGGCAATGAGCAGTTCTTC. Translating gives CASSSTRRGRGNEQFF.

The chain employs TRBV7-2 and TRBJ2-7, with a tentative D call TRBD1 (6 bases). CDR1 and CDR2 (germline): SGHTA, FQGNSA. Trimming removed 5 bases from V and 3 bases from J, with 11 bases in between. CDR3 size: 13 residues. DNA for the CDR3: TGTGCCAGCAGCGGCCGGACAGTCTACGAGCAGTACTTC. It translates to CASSGRTVYEQYF. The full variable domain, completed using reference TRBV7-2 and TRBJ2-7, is GAGVSQSPSNKVTEKGKDVELRCDPISGHTALYWYRQSLGQGLEFLIYFQGNSAPDKSGLPSDRFSAERTGGSVSTLTIQRTQQEDSAVYLCASSGRTVYEQYFGPGTRLTVT.

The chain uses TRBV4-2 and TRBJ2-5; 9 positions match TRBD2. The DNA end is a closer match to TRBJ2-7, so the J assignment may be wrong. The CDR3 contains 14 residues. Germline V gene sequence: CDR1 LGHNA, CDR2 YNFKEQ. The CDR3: CASSRVAGDYEQYF. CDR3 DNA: TGTGCCAGCAGCCGAGTAGCGGGAGACTACGAGCAGTACTTC.

Written as DNA, the CDR3 is TGTGCCAGCAGCTTAGCTCCTAGCGGGGCCACAGATACGCAGTATTTT. Residues: CASSLAPSGATDTQYF. The chain is built from TRBV7-2 and TRBJ2-3; 9 nucleotides agree with TRBD2. Germline V gene lookup returns CDR1 SGHTA and CDR2 FQGNSA. The junction had 3 bases not matched to a gene; V was cut back by 0 bases and J by 2 bases. CDR3 length equals 16 residues.

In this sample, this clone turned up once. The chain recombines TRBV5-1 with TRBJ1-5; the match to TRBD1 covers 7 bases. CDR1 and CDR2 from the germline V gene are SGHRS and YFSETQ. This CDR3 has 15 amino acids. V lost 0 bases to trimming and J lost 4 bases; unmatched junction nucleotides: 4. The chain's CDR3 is CASSLGGQLNQPQHF. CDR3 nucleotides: TGCGCCAGCAGCTTGGGGGGACAGCTAAATCAGCCCCAGCATTTT.

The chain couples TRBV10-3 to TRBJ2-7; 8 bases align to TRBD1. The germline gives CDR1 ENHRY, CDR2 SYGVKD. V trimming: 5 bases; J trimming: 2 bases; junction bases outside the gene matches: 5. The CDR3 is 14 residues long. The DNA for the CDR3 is TGTGCCATCAGTACCGGGACAGGACCCTACGAGCAGTACTTC. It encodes CAISTGTGPYEQYF.

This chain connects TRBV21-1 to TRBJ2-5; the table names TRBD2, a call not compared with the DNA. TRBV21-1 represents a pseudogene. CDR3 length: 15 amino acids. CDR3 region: CASSNLADHRETQYF. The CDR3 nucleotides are TGTGCCAGCAGCAACCTAGCGGACCACCGAGAGACCCAGTACTTC.

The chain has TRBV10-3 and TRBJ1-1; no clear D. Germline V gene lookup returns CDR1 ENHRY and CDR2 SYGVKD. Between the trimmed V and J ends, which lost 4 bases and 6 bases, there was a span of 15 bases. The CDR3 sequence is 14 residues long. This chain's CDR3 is CAISVDTARAEAFF. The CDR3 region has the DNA TGTGCCATCAGTGTTGACACGGCGCGGGCTGAAGCTTTCTTT.

CDR3 in amino acids: CASSPGQHTSYTF. In DNA, the CDR3 is TGCGCCAGCAGCCCCGGACAACATACGAGCTACACCTTC. The V gene is TRBV5-1, the J gene TRBJ1-2; TRBD1 might be the D (5 bases). Trimming took 4 bases from V and 9 from J, leaving 16 bases between them. This CDR3 has 13 amino acids. CDR1 is SGHRS, CDR2 YFSETQ, per germline.

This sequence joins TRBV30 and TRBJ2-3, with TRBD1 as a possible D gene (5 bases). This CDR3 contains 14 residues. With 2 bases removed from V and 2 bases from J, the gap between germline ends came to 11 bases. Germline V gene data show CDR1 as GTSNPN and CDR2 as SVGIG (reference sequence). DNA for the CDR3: TGTGCCTGGAGTTTTGGGGCAGCCACAGATACGCAGTATTTT. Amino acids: CAWSFGAATDTQYF.

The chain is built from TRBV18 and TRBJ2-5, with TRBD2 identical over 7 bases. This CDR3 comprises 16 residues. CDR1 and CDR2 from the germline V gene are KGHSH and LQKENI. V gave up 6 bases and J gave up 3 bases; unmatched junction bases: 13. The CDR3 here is CASSRDYPGGEETQYF. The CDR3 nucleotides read TGTGCCAGCTCTCGGGACTACCCTGGGGGTGAAGAGACCCAGTACTTC.

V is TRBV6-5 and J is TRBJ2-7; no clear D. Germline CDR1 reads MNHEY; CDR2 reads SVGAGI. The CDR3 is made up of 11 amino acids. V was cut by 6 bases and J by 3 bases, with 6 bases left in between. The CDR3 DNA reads TGTGCCAGCAGCCAGAACTACGAGCAGTACTTC. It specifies CASSQNYEQYF.

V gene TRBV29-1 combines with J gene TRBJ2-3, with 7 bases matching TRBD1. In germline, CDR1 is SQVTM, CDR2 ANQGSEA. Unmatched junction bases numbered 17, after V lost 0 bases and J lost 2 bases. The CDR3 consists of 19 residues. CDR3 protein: CSVEDPGGSNRGHTDTQYF. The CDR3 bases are TGCAGCGTTGAAGATCCGGGCGGCAGTAATAGGGGGCACACAGATACGCAGTATTTT.

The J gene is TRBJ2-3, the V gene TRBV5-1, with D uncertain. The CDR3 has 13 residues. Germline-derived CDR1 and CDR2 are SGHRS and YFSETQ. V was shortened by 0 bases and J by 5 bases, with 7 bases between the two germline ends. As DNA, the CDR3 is TGCGCCAGCAGCTTGGTTCCGGAAGATACGCAGTATTTT. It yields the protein CASSLVPEDTQYF. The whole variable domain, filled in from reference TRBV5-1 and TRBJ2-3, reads KAGVTQTPRYLIKTRGQQVTLSCSPISGHRSVSWYQQTPGQGLQFLFEYFSETQRNKGNFPGRFSGRQFSNSRSEMNVSTLELGDSALYLCASSLVPEDTQYFGPGTRLTVL.

This CDR3 reads CASSPPGAGAREQYF. In nucleotides, the CDR3 is TGTGCCAGCAGCCCCCCGGGAGCGGGAGCTCGCGAGCAGTACTTC. This chain joins TRBV6-6 and TRBJ2-7; 8 positions match TRBD2. Germline CDR1 is MNHNY and CDR2 is SVGAGI (reference sequence). V shed 6 bases, J shed 6 bases, and the junction held 13 bases outside the gene matches. CDR3 length: 15 residues.

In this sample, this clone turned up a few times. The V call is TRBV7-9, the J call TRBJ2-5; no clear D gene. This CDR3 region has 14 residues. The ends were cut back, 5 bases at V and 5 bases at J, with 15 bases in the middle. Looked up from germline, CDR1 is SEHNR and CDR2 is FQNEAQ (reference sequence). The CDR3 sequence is CASSAPWGPETQYF. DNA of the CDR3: TGTGCCAGCAGCGCACCGTGGGGTCCGGAGACCCAGTACTTC.